Each of the 20 T cell receptor beta chains below was sequenced from the same sample in a study of OX40 agonist ivuxolimab in advanced cancers. Libraries were prepared by immunoSEQ multiplex PCR; TCRdb keeps only in-frame clonotypes and omits some of them. Of tens of thousands of clones listed, roughly 79% were seen once; the top ten hold over 8.5%. Source: CD4+ or CD8+ T cells sorted from blood, taken in a trial of the OX40 agonist ivuxolimab. Receptors originate from an adult with an advanced solid tumor such as melanoma, head and neck, liver or kidney cancer.

The V gene is TRBV5-6, the J gene TRBJ2-7; D ambiguous. CDR1 and CDR2 from the germline V gene are SGHDT and YYEEEE. The V and J ends lost 2 bases and 0 bases respectively, with 6 bases between them. There are 13 residues in the CDR3. In DNA, the CDR3 is TGTGCCAGCAGCTTAGCCTCCTCCTACGAGCAGTACTTC. This translates into CASSLASSYEQYF. The full variable domain, completed using reference TRBV5-6 and TRBJ2-7, is DAGVTQSPTHLIKTRGQQVTLRCSPKSGHDTVSWYQQALGQGPQFIFQYYEEEERQRGNFPDRFSGHQFPNYSSELNVNALLLGDSALYLCASSLASSYEQYFGPGTRLTVT.

The gene calls are TRBV6-6 and TRBJ2-7; the D gene could be TRBD1 or TRBD2 (5 bases each). Per the germline V gene, CDR1 is MNHNY and CDR2 is SVGAGI (reference sequence). V was pared by 10 bases and J by 3 bases, with 13 bases between. This CDR3 comprises 12 residues. CDR3 loop: CATTYGGYEQYF. CDR3 nucleotide sequence: TGTGCCACCACTTATGGGGGCTACGAGCAGTACTTC.

V is TRBV27 and J is TRBJ2-1; 14 nucleotides match TRBD2. The junction had 8 bases not matched to a gene; V was cut back by 3 bases and J by 4 bases. The germline V gene has CDR1 MNHEY and CDR2 SMNVEV (reference sequence). The CDR3 spans 18 residues. The CDR3 nucleotides read TGTGCCAGCAGTTTTACAACGACTAGCGGGGGGGGTTACAATGAGCAGTTCTTC. This sequence encodes CASSFTTTSGGGYNEQFF.

The rearrangement joins TRBV7-6 to TRBJ2-5, with TRBD2 matching 16 bases. This CDR3 comprises 17 residues. The germline V gene has CDR1 SGHVS and CDR2 FNYEAQ. After removal of 4 bases from V and 5 bases from J, the junction contained 7 bases not matched to a gene. CDR3 region: CASSSGTSGGAWETQYF. CDR3 in DNA: TGTGCCAGCAGCTCGGGGACTAGCGGGGGGGCCTGGGAGACCCAGTACTTC. Looking up the rest from reference TRBV7-6 and TRBJ2-5 gives the full variable domain: GAGVSQSPRYKVTKRGQDVALRCDPISGHVSLYWYRQALGQGPEFLTYFNYEAQQDKSGLPNDRFSAERPEGSISTLTIQRTEQRDSAMYRCASSSGTSGGAWETQYFGPGTRLLVL.

The chain links TRBV4-2 to TRBJ2-3, with TRBD2 as a possible D gene (7 bases). The germline V and J ends were trimmed by 5 bases and 4 bases, with 16 bases remaining between them. CDR1 and CDR2 (germline): LGHNA, YNFKEQ. CDR3 size: 15 residues. CDR3 coding DNA: TGTGCCAGCAGCTTCGGGGGGCCGGACCCAGATACGCAGTATTTT. Translating gives CASSFGGPDPDTQYF.

The chain is built from TRBV9 and TRBJ2-3; 9 bases are shared with TRBD1. The length of the CDR3 is 14 residues. J gave up 6 bases and V 5 bases, and 7 bases lay outside the gene matches. The germline V gene encodes CDR1 SGDLS and CDR2 YYNGEE. The CDR3 DNA sequence: TGTGCCAGCAGTCGACAGGGGGACGAGGATACGCAGTATTTT. It encodes CASSRQGDEDTQYF.

This chain joins TRBV4-2 and TRBJ1-1; 9 bases align to TRBD1. V lost 2 bases to trimming and J lost 1 base; unmatched junction nucleotides: 5. The CDR3 is 16 amino acids. CDR1 LGHNA and CDR2 YNFKEQ come from the germline V gene. This chain's CDR3 is CASSQSGTGPNTEAFF. CDR3 coding DNA: TGTGCCAGCAGCCAATCAGGGACAGGGCCGAACACTGAAGCTTTCTTT.

The genes are TRBV7-9 and TRBJ1-1; D unresolved. The CDR3 loop spans 15 amino acids. V was clipped by 4 bases and J by 0 bases, with 12 bases between them. CDR1 and CDR2 (germline): SEHNR, FQNEAQ (reference sequence). As DNA, the CDR3 is TGTGCCAGCAGCTCTGGTGAGCGAGTGAACACTGAAGCTTTCTTT. This codes for CASSSGERVNTEAFF.

The chain joins TRBV4-1 to TRBJ2-1; TRBD2 agrees at 11 bases. The CDR3 runs to 15 residues. Per germline, CDR1 MGHRA and CDR2 YSYEKL. The junction had 3 bases not matched to a gene; V was cut back by 4 bases and J by 4 bases. The CDR3 sequence is CASSPLAGGYNEQFF. The CDR3 DNA follows: TGCGCCAGCAGCCCCTTAGCGGGGGGGTACAATGAGCAGTTCTTC.

The chain combines TRBV5-1 with TRBJ2-7, with 10 bases aligning to TRBD2. The CDR3 is made up of 15 amino acids. The V and J ends lost 3 bases and 5 bases, in that order; junction bases with no gene match: 8. Per the germline V gene, CDR1 is SGHRS and CDR2 is YFSETQ. The CDR3 nucleotides read TGCGCCAGCAGCTATGGACTAGCGGCTTCCAACGAGCAGTACTTC. Its translation: CASSYGLAASNEQYF.

This chain joins TRBV7-9 and TRBJ1-1; D is unresolved. With 5 bases removed from V and 0 bases from J, the gap between germline ends came to 10 bases. This CDR3 is 14 amino acids long. CDR1 is SEHNR, CDR2 FQNEAQ, per germline (reference sequence). CDR3 nucleotides: TGTGCCAGCAGCCCCTTGGCCCTGAACACTGAAGCTTTCTTT. Encoded protein: CASSPLALNTEAFF.

This chain uses TRBV19 with TRBJ2-1; possibly TRBD1 or TRBD2 for D (5 bases each). V lost 6 bases and J 6 bases, leaving 9 bases between the germline ends. Per the germline V gene, CDR1 is LNHDA and CDR2 is SQIVND (reference sequence). The CDR3 runs to 12 residues. CDR3 loop: CASRLGVNEQFF. CDR3 sequence (DNA): TGTGCCAGTAGGTTGGGGGTCAATGAGCAGTTCTTC.

This chain links TRBV7-9 with TRBJ2-5, with a tentative D call TRBD1 (6 bases). CDR1 and CDR2 (germline): SEHNR, FQNEAQ (reference sequence). The germline V and J ends were trimmed by 5 bases and 4 bases, with 14 bases remaining between them. This CDR3 has 14 residues. The CDR3 reads CASSPPQGLETQYF. CDR3 coding DNA: TGTGCCAGCAGCCCCCCGCAGGGGCTAGAGACCCAGTACTTC.

The chain recombines TRBV6-1 with TRBJ1-1; 8 nucleotides match TRBD1. Trimming took 1 base from V and 6 from J; bases not matched to a gene: 4. The CDR3 length is 14 residues. Per germline, CDR1 MNHNS and CDR2 SASEGT. The CDR3 loop reads CASSEETGVAEAFF. The CDR3 DNA is TGTGCCAGCAGTGAAGAGACAGGGGTGGCTGAAGCTTTCTTT.

This chain joins TRBV30 and TRBJ1-5; 10 bases are shared with TRBD1. This CDR3 is 14 amino acids long. V lost 1 base, J lost 4 bases, and 1 base stayed unmatched. The germline V gene has CDR1 GTSNPN and CDR2 SVGIG (reference sequence). The CDR3 DNA follows: TGTGCCTGGAGTGAGGGACAGGGGAATCAGCCCCAGCATTTT. Protein sequence: CAWSEGQGNQPQHF.

This clone was detected only a few times. The J gene is TRBJ1-2, the V gene TRBV7-9; D might be TRBD1 (6 bases). Per the germline V gene, CDR1 is SEHNR and CDR2 is FQNEAQ (reference sequence). The CDR3 is 12 amino acids. Deletions cut 3 bases from V and 9 bases from J, with 11 bases between. The CDR3 loop is CASSFIQGSYTF. CDR3 coding DNA: TGTGCCAGCAGCTTCATACAGGGCAGCTACACCTTC. Based on the CDR3 plus reference TRBV7-9 and TRBJ1-2, the full variable domain is DTGVSQNPRHKITKRGQNVTFRCDPISEHNRLYWYRQTLGQGPEFLTYFQNEAQLEKSRLLSDRFSAERPKGSFSTLEIQRTEQGDSAMYLCASSFIQGSYTFGSGTRLTVV.

This chain joins TRBV5-5 and TRBJ1-5; D is unresolved. Germline V gene data show CDR1 as SGHKS and CDR2 as YYEKEE (reference sequence). Trimming took off 3 bases at V and 0 bases at J, with 16 bases between the two ends. This CDR3 spans 17 amino acids. CDR3 sequence (DNA): TGTGCCAGCAGCTATCCCGACTCCTCCTATAGCAATCAGCCCCAGCATTTT. Translated, it gives CASSYPDSSYSNQPQHF.

The V call is TRBV4-3, the J call TRBJ1-5; tentatively, D is TRBD1 (5 bases). V lost 4 bases to trimming and J lost 2 bases, with 12 bases between them. The CDR3 covers 15 residues. In germline, CDR1 is LGHNA, CDR2 YSLEER. In DNA, the CDR3 is TGCGCCAGCAGCCCAAGGCGGGGGGGCAATCAGCCCCAGCATTTT. It translates to CASSPRRGGNQPQHF.

This clone is a singleton in its sample. The chain carries TRBV9 and TRBJ2-7; D may match TRBD1 or TRBD2 (5 bases each). The CDR3 extends over 14 amino acids. The V gene's germline CDR1 is SGDLS and CDR2 YYNGEE. The germline V and J ends were trimmed by 7 bases and 5 bases, with 19 bases remaining between them. The CDR3 protein is CASSREVGDHEQYF. CDR3 DNA: TGTGCCAGCTCCCGTGAGGTAGGGGACCACGAGCAGTACTTC. The full variable domain, its missing parts supplied by reference TRBV9 and TRBJ2-7, is DSGVTQTPKHLITATGQRVTLRCSPRSGDLSVYWYQQSLDQGLQFLIQYYNGEERAKGNILERFSAQQFPDLHSELNLSSLELGDSALYFCASSREVGDHEQYFGPGTRLTVT.

V gene TRBV5-4 combines with J gene TRBJ2-1; D not certain. V was clipped by 1 base and J by 5 bases, with 10 bases between them. Per the germline V gene, CDR1 is SGHNT and CDR2 is YYREEE (reference sequence). CDR3 length: 14 residues. CDR3 nucleotide sequence: TGTGCCAGCAGCTTGATTCTTGTAGACAATGAGCAGTTCTTC. Its protein is CASSLILVDNEQFF.